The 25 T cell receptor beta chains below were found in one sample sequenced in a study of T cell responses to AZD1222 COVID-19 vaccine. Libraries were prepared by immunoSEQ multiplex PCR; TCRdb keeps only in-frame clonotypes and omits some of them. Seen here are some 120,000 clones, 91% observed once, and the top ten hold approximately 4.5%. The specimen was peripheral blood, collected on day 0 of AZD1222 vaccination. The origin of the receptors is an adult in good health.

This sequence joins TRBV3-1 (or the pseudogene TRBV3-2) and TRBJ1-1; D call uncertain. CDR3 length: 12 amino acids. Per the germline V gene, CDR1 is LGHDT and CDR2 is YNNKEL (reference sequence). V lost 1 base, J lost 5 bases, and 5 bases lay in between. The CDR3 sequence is CASSQVGTEAFF. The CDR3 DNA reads TGTGCCAGCAGCCAAGTGGGGACTGAAGCTTTCTTT.

Here the CDR3 DNA reads TGTGCCAGTAAACGGAGTGGGGAGGGTTACTATGGCTACACCTTC. It encodes CASKRSGEGYYGYTF. The V call is TRBV19, the J call TRBJ1-2, with unresolved D. Germline CDR1 reads LNHDA; CDR2 reads SQIVND (reference sequence). The V end lost 7 bases, the J end lost 3 bases, and 18 bases lay between the germline ends. The CDR3 loop spans 15 amino acids.

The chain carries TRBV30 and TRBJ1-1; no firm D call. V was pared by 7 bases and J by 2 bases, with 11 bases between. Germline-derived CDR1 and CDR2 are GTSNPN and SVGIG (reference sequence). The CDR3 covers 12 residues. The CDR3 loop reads CASVEGNTEAFF. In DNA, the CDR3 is TGTGCCTCCGTAGAGGGTAACACTGAAGCTTTCTTT.

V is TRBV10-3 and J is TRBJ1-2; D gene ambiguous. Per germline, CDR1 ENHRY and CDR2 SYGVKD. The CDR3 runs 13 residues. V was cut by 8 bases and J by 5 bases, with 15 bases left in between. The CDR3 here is CAISSNLLYGYTF. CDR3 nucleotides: TGTGCCATCTCTTCAAACCTGTTATATGGCTACACCTTC.

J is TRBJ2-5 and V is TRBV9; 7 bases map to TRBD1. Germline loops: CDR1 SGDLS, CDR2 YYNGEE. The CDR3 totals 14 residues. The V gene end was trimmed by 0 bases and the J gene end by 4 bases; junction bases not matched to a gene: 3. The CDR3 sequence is CASSVGQGRETQYF. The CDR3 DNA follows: TGTGCCAGCAGCGTAGGACAGGGCAGAGAGACCCAGTACTTC.

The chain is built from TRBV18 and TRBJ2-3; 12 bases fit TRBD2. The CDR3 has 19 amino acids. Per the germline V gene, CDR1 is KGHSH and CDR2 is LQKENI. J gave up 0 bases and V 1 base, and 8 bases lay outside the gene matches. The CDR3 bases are TGTGCCAGCTCACCACTCTCCGGGACTAGCGGGCCAAGCACAGATACGCAGTATTTT. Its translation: CASSPLSGTSGPSTDTQYF.

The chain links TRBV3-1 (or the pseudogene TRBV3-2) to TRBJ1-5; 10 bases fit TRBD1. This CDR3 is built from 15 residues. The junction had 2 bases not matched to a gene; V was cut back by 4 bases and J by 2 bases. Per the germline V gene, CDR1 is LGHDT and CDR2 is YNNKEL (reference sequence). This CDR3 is CASSRGQGGNQPQHF. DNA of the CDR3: TGTGCCAGCAGCCGTGGACAGGGGGGCAATCAGCCCCAGCATTTT.

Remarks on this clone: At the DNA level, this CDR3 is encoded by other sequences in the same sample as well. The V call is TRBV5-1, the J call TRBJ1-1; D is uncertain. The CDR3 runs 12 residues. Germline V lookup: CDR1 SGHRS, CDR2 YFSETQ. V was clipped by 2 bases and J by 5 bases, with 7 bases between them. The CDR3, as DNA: TGCGCCAGCAGCTTATCGGGGACTGAAGCTTTCTTT. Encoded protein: CASSLSGTEAFF.

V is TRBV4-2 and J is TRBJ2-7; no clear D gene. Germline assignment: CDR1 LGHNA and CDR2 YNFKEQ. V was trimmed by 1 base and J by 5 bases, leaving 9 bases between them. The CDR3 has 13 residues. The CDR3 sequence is CASSQVGGDEQYF. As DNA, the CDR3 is TGTGCCAGCAGCCAAGTGGGTGGAGACGAGCAGTACTTC.

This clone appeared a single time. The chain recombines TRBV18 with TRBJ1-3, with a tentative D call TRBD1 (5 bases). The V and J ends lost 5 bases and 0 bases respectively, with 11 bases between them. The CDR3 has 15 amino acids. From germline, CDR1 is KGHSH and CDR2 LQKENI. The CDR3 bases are TGTGCCAGCTCAGAGACAGCTTTCTCTGGAAACACCATATATTTT. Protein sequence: CASSETAFSGNTIYF.

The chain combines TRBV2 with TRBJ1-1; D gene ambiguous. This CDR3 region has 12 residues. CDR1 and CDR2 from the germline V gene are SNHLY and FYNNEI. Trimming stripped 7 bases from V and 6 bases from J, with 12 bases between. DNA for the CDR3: TGTGCCAGCAAGGGCAGCGGGGCTGAAGCTTTCTTT. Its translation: CASKGSGAEAFF. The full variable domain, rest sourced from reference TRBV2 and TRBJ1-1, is EPEVTQTPSHQVTQMGQEVILRCVPISNHLYFYWYRQILGQKVEFLVSFYNNEISEKSEIFDDQFSVERPDGSNFTLKIRSTKLEDSAMYFCASKGSGAEAFFGQGTRLTVV.

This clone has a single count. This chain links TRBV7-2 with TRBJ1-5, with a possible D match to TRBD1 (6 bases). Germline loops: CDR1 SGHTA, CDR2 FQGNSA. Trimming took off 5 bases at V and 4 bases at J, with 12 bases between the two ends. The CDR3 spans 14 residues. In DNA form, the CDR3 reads TGTGCCAGCAGCCCCCTAGGGGGAAATCAGCCCCAGCATTTT. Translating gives CASSPLGGNQPQHF.

In DNA, the CDR3 is TGCGCCAGCAGCTTGGGTCGGCAGGCCAAGAGCACAGATACGCAGTATTTT. This encodes CASSLGRQAKSTDTQYF. This chain uses TRBV5-1 with TRBJ2-3; D gene uncertain. Trimming shortened V by 0 bases and J by 0 bases, and 14 bases separated the two germline ends. The CDR3 consists of 17 residues. In germline, CDR1 is SGHRS, CDR2 YFSETQ.

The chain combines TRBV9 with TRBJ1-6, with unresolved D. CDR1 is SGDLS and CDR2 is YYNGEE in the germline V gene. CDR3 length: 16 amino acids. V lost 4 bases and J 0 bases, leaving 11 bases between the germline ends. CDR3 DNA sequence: TGTGCCAGCAGCCGGACGGGAAGCTCCTATAATTCACCCCTCCACTTT. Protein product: CASSRTGSSYNSPLHF. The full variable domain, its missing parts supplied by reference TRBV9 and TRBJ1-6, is DSGVTQTPKHLITATGQRVTLRCSPRSGDLSVYWYQQSLDQGLQFLIQYYNGEERAKGNILERFSAQQFPDLHSELNLSSLELGDSALYFCASSRTGSSYNSPLHFGNGTRLTVT.

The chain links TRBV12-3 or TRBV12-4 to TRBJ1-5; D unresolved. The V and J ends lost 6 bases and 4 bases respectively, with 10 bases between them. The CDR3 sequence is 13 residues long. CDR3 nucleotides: TGTGCCAGCAGACGGGGAGTTAATCAGCCCCAGCATTTT. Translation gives CASRRGVNQPQHF.

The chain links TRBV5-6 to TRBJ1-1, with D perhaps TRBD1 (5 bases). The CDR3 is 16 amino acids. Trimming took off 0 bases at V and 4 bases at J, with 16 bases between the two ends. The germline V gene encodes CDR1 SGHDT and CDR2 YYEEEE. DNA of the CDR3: TGTGCCAGCAGCTTGGCTCCAGGCGGCGGGGGCACTGAAGCTTTCTTT. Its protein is CASSLAPGGGGTEAFF.

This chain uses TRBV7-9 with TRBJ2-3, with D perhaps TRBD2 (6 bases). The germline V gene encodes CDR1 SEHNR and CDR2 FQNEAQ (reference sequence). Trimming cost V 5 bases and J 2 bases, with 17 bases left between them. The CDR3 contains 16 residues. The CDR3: CASSSNTGLITDTQYF. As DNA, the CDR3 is TGTGCCAGCAGCAGTAACACGGGACTCATCACAGATACGCAGTATTTT. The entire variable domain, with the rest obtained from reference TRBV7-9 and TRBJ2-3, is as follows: DTGVSQNPRHKITKRGQNVTFRCDPISEHNRLYWYRQTLGQGPEFLTYFQNEAQLEKSRLLSDRFSAERPKGSFSTLEIQRTEQGDSAMYLCASSSNTGLITDTQYFGPGTRLTVL.

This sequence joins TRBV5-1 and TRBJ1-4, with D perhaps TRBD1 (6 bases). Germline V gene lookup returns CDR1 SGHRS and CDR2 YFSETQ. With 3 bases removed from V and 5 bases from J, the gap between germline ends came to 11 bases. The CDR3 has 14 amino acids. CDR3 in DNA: TGCGCCAGCAGCTACAGGGCGAGAAATGAAAAACTGTTTTTT. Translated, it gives CASSYRARNEKLFF.

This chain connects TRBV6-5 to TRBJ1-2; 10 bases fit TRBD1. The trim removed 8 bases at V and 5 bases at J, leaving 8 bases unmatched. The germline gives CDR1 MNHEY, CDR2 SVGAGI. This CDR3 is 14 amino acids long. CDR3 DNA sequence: TGTGCCAGCCTCGACAGGGGGCGCAGTTATGGCTACACCTTC. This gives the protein CASLDRGRSYGYTF.

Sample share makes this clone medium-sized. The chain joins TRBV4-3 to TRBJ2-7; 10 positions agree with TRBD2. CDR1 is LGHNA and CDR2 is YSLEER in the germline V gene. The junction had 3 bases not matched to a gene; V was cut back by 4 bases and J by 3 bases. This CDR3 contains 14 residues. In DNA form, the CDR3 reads TGCGCCAGCAGCCTAGGGACTAGCGACTACGAGCAGTACTTC. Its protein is CASSLGTSDYEQYF.

The CDR3 bases are TGTGCCAGCAGCTGGAGGACTAGCGGGGGGGAAGATACGCAGTATTTT. Translating it yields CASSWRTSGGEDTQYF. The chain employs TRBV5-6 and TRBJ2-3; 15 nucleotides agree with TRBD2. The CDR3 is 16 amino acids. Germline V lookup: CDR1 SGHDT, CDR2 YYEEEE. Trimming removed 3 bases from V and 5 bases from J; junction bases left unmatched: 4.

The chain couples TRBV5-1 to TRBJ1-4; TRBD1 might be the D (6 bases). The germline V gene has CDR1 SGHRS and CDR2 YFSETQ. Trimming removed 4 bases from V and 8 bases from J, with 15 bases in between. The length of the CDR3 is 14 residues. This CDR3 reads CASSATGGGEKLFF. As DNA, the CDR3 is TGCGCCAGCAGCGCGACAGGCGGCGGGGAAAAACTGTTTTTT. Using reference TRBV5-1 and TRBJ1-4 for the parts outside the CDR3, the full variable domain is KAGVTQTPRYLIKTRGQQVTLSCSPISGHRSVSWYQQTPGQGLQFLFEYFSETQRNKGNFPGRFSGRQFSNSRSEMNVSTLELGDSALYLCASSATGGGEKLFFGSGTQLSVL.

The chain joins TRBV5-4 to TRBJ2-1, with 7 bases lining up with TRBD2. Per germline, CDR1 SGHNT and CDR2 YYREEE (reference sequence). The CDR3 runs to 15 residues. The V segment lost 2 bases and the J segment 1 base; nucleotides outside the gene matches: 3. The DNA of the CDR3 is TGTGCCAGCAGCTTAGAAGCGGGGTCCTACAATGAGCAGTTCTTC. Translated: CASSLEAGSYNEQFF.

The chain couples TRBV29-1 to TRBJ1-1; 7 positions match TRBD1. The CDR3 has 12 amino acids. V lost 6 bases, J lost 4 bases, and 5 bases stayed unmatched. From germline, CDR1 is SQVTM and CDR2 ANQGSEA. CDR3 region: CSVLQGSTEAFF. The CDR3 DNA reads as TGCAGCGTGCTACAGGGGAGCACTGAAGCTTTCTTT.

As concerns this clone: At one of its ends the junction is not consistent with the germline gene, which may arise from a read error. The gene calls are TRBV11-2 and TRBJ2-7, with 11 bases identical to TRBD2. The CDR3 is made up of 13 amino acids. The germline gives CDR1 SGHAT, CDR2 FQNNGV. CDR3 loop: CASRLAGGSEQYF. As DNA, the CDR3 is TGTGCCAGCAGGTTAGCGGGGGGGTCCGAGCAGTACTTC.